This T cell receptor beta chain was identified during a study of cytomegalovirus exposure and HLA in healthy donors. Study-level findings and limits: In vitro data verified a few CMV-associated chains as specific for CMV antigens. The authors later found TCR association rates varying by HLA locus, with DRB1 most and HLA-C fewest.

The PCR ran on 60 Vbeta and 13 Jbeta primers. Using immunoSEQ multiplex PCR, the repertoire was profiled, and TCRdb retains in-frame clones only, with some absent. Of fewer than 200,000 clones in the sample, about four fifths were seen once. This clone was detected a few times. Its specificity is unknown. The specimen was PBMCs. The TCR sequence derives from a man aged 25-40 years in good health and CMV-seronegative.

The CDR3 reads CASSEAYAGGEQYF. The CDR3 DNA follows: TGTGCCAGCAGTGAAGCGTACGCAGGGGGCGAGCAGTACTTC. The genes are TRBV6-1 and TRBJ2-7; 7 bases are shared with TRBD1. Germline V gene lookup returns CDR1 MNHNS and CDR2 SASEGT. CDR3 size: 14 residues. The V segment lost 0 bases and the J segment 6 bases; nucleotides outside the gene matches: 5.